The 27 T cell receptor beta chains reported below all come from one sample, sequenced in a study of blood T cell repertoires in COVID-19. The repertoire was sequenced with immunoSEQ multiplex PCR; TCRdb's copy has only in-frame clones and lacks some. The profile shows 250,000 to 300,000 clones, approximately 88% of them singletons. Material for sequencing was peripheral blood. These receptor sequences come from a woman between 65 and 79 years old with COVID-19, enrolled during active disease.

The chain couples TRBV11-3 to TRBJ2-3; the D is unclear. The CDR3 runs to 13 residues. Germline assignment: CDR1 SGHNT and CDR2 YENEEA. Trimming removed 4 bases at V and 3 bases at J, with 8 bases between. The CDR3 here is CASSSLVTDTQYF. The CDR3 coding sequence is TGTGCCAGCAGCTCTCTAGTAACAGATACGCAGTATTTT.

The chain combines TRBV5-1 with TRBJ2-1; 11 positions match TRBD2. Germline V lookup: CDR1 SGHRS, CDR2 YFSETQ. The CDR3 totals 15 residues. The V segment lost 4 bases and the J segment 4 bases; nucleotides outside the gene matches: 4. Here the CDR3 DNA reads TGCGCCAGCAGCCCTGGACTAGCGGGTTACAATGAGCAGTTCTTC. Translating it yields CASSPGLAGYNEQFF.

This chain links TRBV5-6 with TRBJ1-6; no clear D. Germline V CDR1 and CDR2: SGHDT, YYEEEE. The germline V and J ends were trimmed by 7 bases and 3 bases, with 8 bases remaining between them. The CDR3 spans 13 residues. As DNA, the CDR3 is TGTGCCAGCCAAAGCTACTATAATTCACCCCTCCACTTT. Translation gives CASQSYYNSPLHF.

V gene TRBV30 combines with J gene TRBJ2-7; 14 bases are a match to TRBD2. V shed 3 bases, J shed 5 bases, and the junction held 6 bases outside the gene matches. There are 15 residues in the CDR3. CDR1 is GTSNPN and CDR2 is SVGIG in the germline V gene (reference sequence). CDR3 region: CAWSRGTSGGHEQYF. Written as DNA, the CDR3 is TGTGCCTGGAGCAGAGGGACTAGCGGGGGCCACGAGCAGTACTTC.

The chain's CDR3 is CASRATGLREKLFF. CDR3 sequence (DNA): TGTGCCAGCAGGGCGACAGGGCTGAGGGAAAAACTGTTTTTT. J is TRBJ1-4 and V is TRBV14; 7 bases map to TRBD1. V dropped 6 bases and J dropped 8; count of bases not matched to a gene: 9. This CDR3 is built from 14 residues. Looked up from germline, CDR1 is SGHDN and CDR2 is FVKESK.

The CDR3 DNA sequence: TGTGCCAGAAATTCGGCCGACAGGGAAGGGGCGCCCCAGCATTTT. It yields the protein CARNSADREGAPQHF. The chain combines TRBV5-3 with TRBJ1-5, with 7 bases that match TRBD1. TRBV5-3 counts as an open reading frame of uncertain function. The trim removed 6 bases at V and 9 bases at J, leaving 15 bases unmatched. The CDR3 contains 15 residues.

V gene TRBV28 combines with J gene TRBJ1-2, with TRBD1 matching 8 bases. Germline V gene sequence: CDR1 MDHEN, CDR2 SYDVKM. The CDR3 spans 15 residues. J was trimmed by 6 bases and V by 3 bases; bases with no gene match: 9. CDR3 amino acids: CASSFGTGYVNGYTF. In nucleotides, the CDR3 is TGTGCCAGCAGTTTCGGGACAGGCTACGTTAATGGCTACACCTTC.

This chain connects TRBV14 to TRBJ1-6; TRBD1 agrees at 7 bases. The trim removed 3 bases at V and 7 bases at J, leaving 9 bases unmatched. This CDR3 comprises 16 residues. In germline, CDR1 is SGHDN, CDR2 FVKESK. The DNA of the CDR3 is TGTGCCAGCAGCCACTTAACGGGGACAGCAAATTCACCCCTCCACTTT. This codes for CASSHLTGTANSPLHF.

The rearrangement joins TRBV10-3 to TRBJ2-1, with 10 positions matching TRBD2. The V gene's germline CDR1 is ENHRY and CDR2 SYGVKD. V dropped 6 bases and J dropped 4; count of bases not matched to a gene: 6. The CDR3 covers 15 residues. This CDR3 is CAISPTSGKYNEQFF. CDR3 sequence (DNA): TGTGCCATCAGCCCCACTAGCGGGAAATACAATGAGCAGTTCTTC.

The chain carries TRBV11-3 and TRBJ2-1; 7 bases agree with TRBD2. The germline gives CDR1 SGHNT, CDR2 YENEEA. The CDR3 is made up of 14 amino acids. V lost 10 bases and J lost 6; bases outside the gene matches: 12. Here the CDR3 reads CATTASGPGNEQFF. CDR3 nucleotides: TGTGCCACCACAGCTAGCGGACCTGGCAATGAGCAGTTCTTC. Filled out from reference TRBV11-3 and TRBJ2-1, the complete variable domain reads EAGVVQSPRYKIIEKKQPVAFWCNPISGHNTLYWYLQNLGQGPELLIRYENEEAVDDSQLPKDRFSAERLKGVDSTLKIQPAELGDSAVYLCATTASGPGNEQFFGPGTRLTVL.

The chain links TRBV27 to TRBJ2-1; 7 nucleotides match TRBD2. The CDR3 totals 15 residues. Germline CDR1 is MNHEY and CDR2 is SMNVEV (reference sequence). The J segment lost 6 bases and the V segment lost 4 bases, leaving 9 bases of the junction unmatched. The CDR3 sequence is CASSWRGGSGNEQFF. CDR3 DNA sequence: TGTGCCAGCAGTTGGCGGGGCGGGAGCGGCAATGAGCAGTTCTTC.

This clone occurred once. The chain couples TRBV2 to TRBJ1-4; no clear D gene. The CDR3 extends over 14 amino acids. Germline V gene lookup returns CDR1 SNHLY and CDR2 FYNNEI. Trimming left V 2 bases short and J 7 bases short, with 11 bases between. CDR3 sequence (DNA): TGTGCCAGCAGTGAACGGGGTTATCGTGAAAAACTGTTTTTT. This sequence encodes CASSERGYREKLFF.

The chain uses TRBV7-9 and TRBJ2-1, with D possibly TRBD2 on 5 matching bases. Per germline, CDR1 SEHNR and CDR2 FQNEAQ (reference sequence). The V gene lost 0 bases and the J gene lost 8 bases, with 20 bases spanning the gap. CDR3 length: 17 amino acids. As DNA, the CDR3 is TGTGCCAGCAGCTTAGCAGTCGGGGTAGAGGGCTTCTATGAGCAGTTCTTC. Translation: CASSLAVGVEGFYEQFF.

The chain carries TRBV11-2 and TRBJ1-4; D unclear. CDR1 and CDR2 from the germline V gene are SGHAT and FQNNGV. This CDR3 has 14 residues. V was trimmed by 1 base and J by 8 bases, leaving 11 bases between them. CDR3 in amino acids: CASSLVELGEKLFF. The CDR3 DNA is TGTGCCAGCAGCTTAGTAGAACTAGGGGAAAAACTGTTTTTT.

The chain employs TRBV28 and TRBJ1-3, with D maybe TRBD1 (5 bases). The CDR3 consists of 15 residues. Germline assignment: CDR1 MDHEN and CDR2 SYDVKM. The ends were cut back, 5 bases at V and 4 bases at J, with 15 bases in the middle. CDR3 in DNA: TGTGCCAGCAGTAATCCTCAGGGCCCCGGAAACACCATATATTTT. This codes for CASSNPQGPGNTIYF. The full variable domain, with the rest looked up from reference TRBV28 and TRBJ1-3, is DVKVTQSSRYLVKRTGEKVFLECVQDMDHENMFWYRQDPGLGLRLIYFSYDVKMKEKGDIPEGYSVSREKKERFSLILESASTNQTSMYLCASSNPQGPGNTIYFGEGSWLTVV.

V and J are TRBV12-3 or TRBV12-4 and TRBJ2-2, with no clear D. The CDR3 is 11 residues long. V lost 6 bases, J lost 6 bases, and 5 bases lay in between. This CDR3 is CASSPSGELFF. The CDR3 nucleotides are TGTGCCAGCAGCCCGTCCGGGGAGCTGTTTTTT.

The gene calls are TRBV5-1 and TRBJ2-5; D is perhaps TRBD2 (6 bases). The ends were cut back, 1 base at V and 0 bases at J, with 16 bases in the middle. CDR1 and CDR2 from the germline V gene are SGHRS and YFSETQ. The CDR3 loop spans 17 amino acids. The CDR3 nucleotides read TGCGCCAGCAGCTTGAACGGTCATTGGGGGGACCAAGAGACCCAGTACTTC. It yields the protein CASSLNGHWGDQETQYF.

The rearrangement links TRBV20-1 to TRBJ2-7; D perhaps matches TRBD2 (6 bases). Germline loops: CDR1 DFQATT, CDR2 SNEGSKA (reference sequence). This CDR3 is 11 amino acids long. CDR3 in DNA: TGCAGCCATAGCGGCCTCTACGAGCAGTACTTC. Its translation: CSHSGLYEQYF.

The chain combines TRBV18 with TRBJ2-7, with 12 positions matching TRBD1. In germline, CDR1 is KGHSH, CDR2 LQKENI. The CDR3 extends over 16 amino acids. After removal of 2 bases from V and 2 bases from J, the junction contained 4 bases not matched to a gene. The CDR3 DNA follows: TGTGCCAGCTCACCAGGCGGGACAGGGGGCGCCTACGAGCAGTACTTC. This gives the protein CASSPGGTGGAYEQYF.

The chain joins TRBV6-5 to TRBJ1-5, with unresolved D. Germline V CDR1 and CDR2: MNHEY, SVGAGI. CDR3 length equals 12 residues. Trimming removed 6 bases from V and 7 bases from J, with 10 bases in between. Here the CDR3 DNA reads TGTGCCAGCAGAAGGCTAGGACAGCCCCAGCATTTT. It codes for CASRRLGQPQHF.

This chain joins TRBV29-1 and TRBJ2-1, with a possible D match to TRBD1 (6 bases). The CDR3 runs to 12 residues. V lost 5 bases and J 2 bases, leaving 7 bases between the germline ends. Germline V CDR1 and CDR2: SQVTM, ANQGSEA. Here the CDR3 DNA reads TGCAGCGTTCGGACAGCCTACAATGAGCAGTTCTTC. Translated, it gives CSVRTAYNEQFF.

The chain has TRBV6-1 and TRBJ2-2, with 14 bases aligning to TRBD2. Germline lookup yields CDR1 MNHNS and CDR2 SASEGT. J gave up 5 bases and V 4 bases, and 6 bases lay outside the gene matches. The CDR3 loop spans 17 amino acids. In DNA form, the CDR3 reads TGTGCCAGCAGTGGGGGACTAGCGGGAGTCTTAACCGGGGAGCTGTTTTTT. Its translation: CASSGGLAGVLTGELFF.

The chain couples TRBV19 to TRBJ2-1, with TRBD1 matching 11 bases. The CDR3 is 14 amino acids. J lost 6 bases, V lost 3 bases, and 1 base had no gene match. CDR1 is LNHDA and CDR2 is SQIVND in the germline V gene (reference sequence). The DNA of the CDR3 is TGTGCCAGTAGTATCGGGACAGGGGGCAATGAGCAGTTCTTC. The encoded protein is CASSIGTGGNEQFF.

The chain uses TRBV7-2 and TRBJ2-1, with 7 bases aligning to TRBD1. The CDR3 length is 17 residues. V shed 5 bases, J shed 2 bases, and the junction held 12 bases outside the gene matches. Germline lookup yields CDR1 SGHTA and CDR2 FQGNSA. CDR3 amino acids: CASSPTRQGITYNEQFF. The CDR3 DNA is TGTGCCAGCAGCCCTACTAGACAGGGTATCACCTACAATGAGCAGTTCTTC.

The genes are TRBV4-1 and TRBJ1-6; TRBD1 is a possible D gene (5 bases). V was trimmed by 3 bases and J by 7 bases, leaving 16 bases between them. The CDR3 is 16 residues long. CDR1 and CDR2 (germline): MGHRA, YSYEKL. The CDR3 bases are TGCGCCAGCAGCCAGGCCATTGGGGGGAGGAATTCACCCCTCCACTTT. Residues: CASSQAIGGRNSPLHF.

The chain uses TRBV2 and TRBJ1-2; D not certain. Germline lookup yields CDR1 SNHLY and CDR2 FYNNEI. This CDR3 has 14 residues. Trimming cost V 1 base and J 5 bases, with 11 bases left between them. CDR3: CASSEVQVVYGYTF. The DNA of the CDR3 is TGTGCCAGCAGTGAAGTCCAGGTTGTTTATGGCTACACCTTC.

V is TRBV5-4 and J is TRBJ2-2; tentative D call: TRBD1 (6 bases). The CDR3 extends over 13 amino acids. Germline CDR1 is SGHNT and CDR2 is YYREEE (reference sequence). Trimming stripped 4 bases from V and 7 bases from J, with 11 bases between. The CDR3 nucleotides read TGTGCCAGCAGCGCATCAGGGGTCGGGGAGCTGTTTTTT. Protein sequence: CASSASGVGELFF.